This TCR beta chain is from a study of a mutant IDH1 vaccine in newly diagnosed glioma. For the study at large: Vaccination followed radiotherapy alone by 4-6 weeks, or accompanied temozolomide cycles. V12 took place at week 35, and V13 at week 47. The treated group averaged about 39 years old and was roughly 60% male, roughly 38% female.

Time point in this sample: week 47, end of study. In every dose of vaccine, 300 ug of mutant IDH1 20-mer peptide was given alongside topical imiquimod. Weeks 1, 3, 5, 7, 11, 15, 19 and 23 were when patients received their eight vaccinations. TCRdb's copy holds only in-frame clones and misses some; the assay was immunoSEQ multiplex PCR. This repertoire shows fewer than 15,000 clones, roughly 79% found once; its top ten account for about 4%. Per the germline V gene, CDR1 is SEHNR and CDR2 is FQNEAQ (reference sequence). Trimming took off 4 bases at V and 12 bases at J, with 4 bases between the two ends. The length of the CDR3 is 9 residues. The count of this clone is one. Its antigen is undetermined.

The sequence was obtained from a middle-aged woman with glioma. The J gene is TRBJ2-1, the V gene TRBV7-9; no clear D gene. The input for sequencing was PBMCs, taken from a glioma patient whose treatment included an IDH1 peptide vaccine. The CDR3 bases are TGTGCCAGCAGCTCCGGGCAGTTCTTC. It translates to CASSSGQFF. The variable domain in full, completed from reference TRBV7-9 and TRBJ2-1, reads DTGVSQNPRHKITKRGQNVTFRCDPISEHNRLYWYRQTLGQGPEFLTYFQNEAQLEKSRLLSDRFSAERPKGSFSTLEIQRTEQGDSAMYLCASSSGQFFGPGTRLTVL.